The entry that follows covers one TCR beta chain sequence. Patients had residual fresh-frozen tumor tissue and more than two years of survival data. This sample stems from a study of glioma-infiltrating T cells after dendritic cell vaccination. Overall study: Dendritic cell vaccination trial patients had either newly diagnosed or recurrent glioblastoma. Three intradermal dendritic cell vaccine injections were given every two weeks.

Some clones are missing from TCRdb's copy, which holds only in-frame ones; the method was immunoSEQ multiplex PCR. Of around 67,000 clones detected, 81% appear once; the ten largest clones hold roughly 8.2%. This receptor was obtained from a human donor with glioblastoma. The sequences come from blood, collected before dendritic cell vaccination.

The chain's CDR3 is CASKGAGMGNQPQHF. In DNA, the CDR3 is TGTGCCAGCAAGGGGGCAGGGATGGGCAATCAGCCCCAGCATTTT. V and J are TRBV27 and TRBJ1-5; 7 bases are shared with TRBD1. Trimming took 7 bases from V and 2 from J; bases not matched to a gene: 8. The CDR3 has 15 amino acids. Germline CDR1 MNHEY, CDR2 SMNVEV (reference sequence).